This T cell receptor beta chain was sequenced for a study of OX40 agonist ivuxolimab in advanced cancers. Study-level background: At 82.7% male, the cohort had a mean age of 60 years, ranging from about 23 to 79. Allowance was made for prior anti-PD-1, anti-PD-L1 or anti-CTLA-4 therapy, and around 44% had some.

This clone was seen once. Germline CDR1 is MNHEY and CDR2 is SVGAGI. CDR3 length equals 14 residues. V shed 6 bases, J shed 8 bases, and the junction held 8 bases outside the gene matches. Using immunoSEQ multiplex PCR, the repertoire was profiled, and TCRdb retains in-frame clones only, with some absent. The repertoire consists of approximately 50,000 clones, with around nine tenths occurring once and the leading ten covering about 0.8%. The specimen was CD4+ or CD8+ T cells sorted from blood, collected in a trial of the OX40 agonist ivuxolimab. The chain couples TRBV6-5 to TRBJ1-4; TRBD1 agrees at 8 bases. This clonotype was sampled from an adult with an advanced solid tumor such as melanoma, head and neck, liver or kidney cancer. The CDR3 reads CASRLQGAEEKLFF. The CDR3, as DNA: TGTGCCAGCAGGCTCCAGGGGGCTGAGGAAAAACTGTTTTTT.